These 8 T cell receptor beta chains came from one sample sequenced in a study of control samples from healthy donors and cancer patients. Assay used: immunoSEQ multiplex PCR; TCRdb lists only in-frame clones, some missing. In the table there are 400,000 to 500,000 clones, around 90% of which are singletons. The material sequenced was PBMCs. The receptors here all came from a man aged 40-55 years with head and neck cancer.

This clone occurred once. The CDR3 is CASRGDRRTEAFF. The CDR3 bases are TGTGCCAGCAGGGGGGACAGGAGGACTGAAGCTTTCTTT. The rearrangement joins TRBV2 to TRBJ1-1; 8 bases map to TRBD1. The V gene end was trimmed by 6 bases and the J gene end by 5 bases; junction bases not matched to a gene: 5. Germline loops: CDR1 SNHLY, CDR2 FYNNEI. The CDR3 extends over 13 amino acids.

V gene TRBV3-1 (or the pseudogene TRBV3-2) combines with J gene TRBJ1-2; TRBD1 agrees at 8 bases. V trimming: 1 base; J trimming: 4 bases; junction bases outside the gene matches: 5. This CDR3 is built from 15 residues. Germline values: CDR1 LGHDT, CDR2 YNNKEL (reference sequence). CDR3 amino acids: CASSQAGGYGYGYTF. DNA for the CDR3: TGTGCCAGCAGCCAAGCAGGGGGCTACGGCTATGGCTACACCTTC.

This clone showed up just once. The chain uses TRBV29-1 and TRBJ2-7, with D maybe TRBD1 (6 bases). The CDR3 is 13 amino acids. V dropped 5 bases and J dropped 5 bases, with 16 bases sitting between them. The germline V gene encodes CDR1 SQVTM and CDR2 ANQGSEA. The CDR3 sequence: CSVPRTARDEQYF. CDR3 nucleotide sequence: TGCAGCGTTCCGCGGACAGCTCGGGACGAGCAGTACTTC.

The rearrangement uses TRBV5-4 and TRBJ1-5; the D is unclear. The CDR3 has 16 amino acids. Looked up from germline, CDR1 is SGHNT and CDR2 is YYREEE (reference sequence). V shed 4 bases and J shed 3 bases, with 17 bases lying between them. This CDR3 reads CASSPNRVKYNQPQHF. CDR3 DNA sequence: TGTGCCAGCAGCCCAAACCGGGTCAAGTACAATCAGCCCCAGCATTTT.

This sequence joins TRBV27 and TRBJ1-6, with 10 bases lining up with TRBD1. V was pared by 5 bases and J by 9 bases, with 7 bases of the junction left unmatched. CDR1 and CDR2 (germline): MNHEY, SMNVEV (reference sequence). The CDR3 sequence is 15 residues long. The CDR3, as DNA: TGTGCCAGCAGTACCCTGACAGGGGGCACTTCACCCCTCCACTTT. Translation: CASSTLTGGTSPLHF.

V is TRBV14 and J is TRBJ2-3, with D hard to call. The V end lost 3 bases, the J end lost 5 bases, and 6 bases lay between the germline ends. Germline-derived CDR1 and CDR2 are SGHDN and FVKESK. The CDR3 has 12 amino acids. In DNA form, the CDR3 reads TGTGCCAGCAGCCAGATGGGAGATACGCAGTATTTT. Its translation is CASSQMGDTQYF.

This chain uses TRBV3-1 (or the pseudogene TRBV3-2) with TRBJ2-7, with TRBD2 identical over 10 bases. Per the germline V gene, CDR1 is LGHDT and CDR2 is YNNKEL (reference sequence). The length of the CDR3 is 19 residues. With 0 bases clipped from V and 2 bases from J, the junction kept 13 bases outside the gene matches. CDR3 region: CASSQDGGLSGGPTYEQYF. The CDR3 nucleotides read TGTGCCAGCAGCCAAGATGGCGGCCTTAGCGGGGGGCCCACCTACGAGCAGTACTTC.

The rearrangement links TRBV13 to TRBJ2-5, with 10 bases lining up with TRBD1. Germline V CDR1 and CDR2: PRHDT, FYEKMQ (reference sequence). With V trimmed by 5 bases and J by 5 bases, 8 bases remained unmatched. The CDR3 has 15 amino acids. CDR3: CASSRPGTGVETQYF. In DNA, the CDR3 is TGTGCCAGCAGCCGTCCCGGGACAGGGGTCGAGACCCAGTACTTC.